This T cell receptor beta chain was identified during a study of early T cells in non-severe SARS-CoV-2 infection. V lost 2 bases and J lost 6; bases outside the gene matches: 4. Germline-derived CDR1 and CDR2 are MNHEY and SVGAGI. The CDR3 is made up of 15 amino acids. This clonotype has just a few counts. TCRdb reprocessed the 5' RACE reads via MiXCR and lists one record per CDR3 protein. The sample contains some 80,000 distinct CDR3 sequences, about 12% of which appear only once. The chain employs TRBV6-5 and TRBJ2-2; 9 nucleotides line up with TRBD1. Sequencing was performed on whole blood. This receptor was obtained from an adult who was a healthcare worker with PCR-confirmed SARS-CoV-2 infection or an uninfected control (not recorded which). The CDR3 DNA is TGTGCCAGCAGTTACGACAGGGGGTCTTCCGGGGAGCTGTTTTTT. Translated, it gives CASSYDRGSSGELFF.